This T cell receptor (beta chain) emerged from a study of immune heterogeneity within non-small cell lung tumors. Study-level background: Classification of the tumors gave a handful of squamous cell carcinomas, 10 non-squamous carcinomas and 1 not otherwise specified.

Findings and limits, study-wide: Local T-cell clonality tracked moderately but significantly with local tumor mutational burden, giving an R of approximately 0.34. Identical dominant CDR3 beta clonotypes were found recurring across a patient's tumor sites, along with site-unique high-frequency clones.

A first 10-cycle multiplex round used 32 V-gene and 13 J-gene primers on TCR beta CDR3. TCRdb ran MiXCR on the multiplex PCR reads and lists one entry per CDR3 protein. The data show fewer than 8,000 distinct CDR3 sequences, 22% seen once. Judged by abundance, this clonotype is medium-sized. Its target is unknown. Genomic DNA from bulk tumor acted as the template, and roughly 0.55 ug was loaded per sample. Surgery yielded several widely spaced biopsies per primary tumor. Patients had untreated, newly diagnosed non-small cell lung cancer and underwent curative surgery. The sequencing input was lung tumor tissue. This TCR derives from a man aged 70 or older with non-small cell lung cancer.

The CDR3 spells CSATSGTPLYNEQFF. CDR3 sequence (DNA): TGCAGTGCTACTAGCGGGACTCCGCTCTACAATGAGCAGTTCTTC. V and J are TRBV20-1 and TRBJ2-1; 9 positions match TRBD2. The CDR3 sequence is 15 residues long. The V gene end was trimmed by 4 bases and the J gene end by 3 bases; junction bases not matched to a gene: 7. Germline V CDR1 and CDR2: DFQATT, SNEGSKA (reference sequence).